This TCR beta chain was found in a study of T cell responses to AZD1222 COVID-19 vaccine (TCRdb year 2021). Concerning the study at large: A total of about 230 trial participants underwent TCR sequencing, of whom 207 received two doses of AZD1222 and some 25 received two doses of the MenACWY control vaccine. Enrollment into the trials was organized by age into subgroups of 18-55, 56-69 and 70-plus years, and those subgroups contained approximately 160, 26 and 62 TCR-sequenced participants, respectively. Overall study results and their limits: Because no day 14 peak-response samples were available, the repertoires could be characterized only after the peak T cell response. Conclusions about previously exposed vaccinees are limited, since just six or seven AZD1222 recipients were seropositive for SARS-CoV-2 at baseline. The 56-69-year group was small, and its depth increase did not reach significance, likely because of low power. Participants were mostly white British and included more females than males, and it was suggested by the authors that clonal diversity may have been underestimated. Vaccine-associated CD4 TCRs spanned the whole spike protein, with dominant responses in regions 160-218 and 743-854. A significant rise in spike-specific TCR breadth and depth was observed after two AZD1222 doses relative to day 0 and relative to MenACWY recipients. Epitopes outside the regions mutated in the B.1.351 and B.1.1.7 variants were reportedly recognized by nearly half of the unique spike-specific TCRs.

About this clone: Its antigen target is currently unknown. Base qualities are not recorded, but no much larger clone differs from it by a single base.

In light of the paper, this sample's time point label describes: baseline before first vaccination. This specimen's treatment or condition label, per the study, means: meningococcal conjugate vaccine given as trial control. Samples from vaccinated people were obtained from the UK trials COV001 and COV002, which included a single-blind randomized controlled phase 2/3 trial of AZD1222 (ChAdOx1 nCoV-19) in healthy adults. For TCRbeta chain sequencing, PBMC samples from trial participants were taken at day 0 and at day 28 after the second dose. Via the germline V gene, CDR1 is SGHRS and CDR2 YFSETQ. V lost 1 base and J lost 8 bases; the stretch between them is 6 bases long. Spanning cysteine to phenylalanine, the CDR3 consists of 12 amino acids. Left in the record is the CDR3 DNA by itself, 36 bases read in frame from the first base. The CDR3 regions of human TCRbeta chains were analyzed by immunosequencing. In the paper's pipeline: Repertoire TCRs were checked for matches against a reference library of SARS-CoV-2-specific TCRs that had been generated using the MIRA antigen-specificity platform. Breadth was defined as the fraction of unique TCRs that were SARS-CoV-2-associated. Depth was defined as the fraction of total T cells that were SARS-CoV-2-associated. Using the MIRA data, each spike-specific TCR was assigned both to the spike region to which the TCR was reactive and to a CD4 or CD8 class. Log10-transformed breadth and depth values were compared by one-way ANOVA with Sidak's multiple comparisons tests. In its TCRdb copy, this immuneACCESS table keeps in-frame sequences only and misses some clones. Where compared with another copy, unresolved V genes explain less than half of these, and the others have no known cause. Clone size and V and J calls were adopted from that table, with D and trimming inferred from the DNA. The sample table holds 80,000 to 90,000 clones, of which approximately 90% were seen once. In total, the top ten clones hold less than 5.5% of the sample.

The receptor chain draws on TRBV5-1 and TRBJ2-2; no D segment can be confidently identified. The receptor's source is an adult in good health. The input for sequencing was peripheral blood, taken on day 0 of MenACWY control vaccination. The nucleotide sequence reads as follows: TGCGCCAGCAGCTTGTATGGGGGGGAGCTGTTTTTT. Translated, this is CASSLYGGELFF.